These 28 T cell receptor beta chains originate from one sample sequenced in a study of shared clonotypes between healthy human individuals. The protocol was immunoSEQ multiplex PCR, while the TCRdb copy is restricted to in-frame clones and leaves out a portion. The sample yields 2.3 million or so clones, more than 85% seen once. The sequencing input was naive CD4+ T cells from PBMCs. Regarding subset: CD45RA+ positively selected. These receptors all come from a man between 18 and 35 years old in good health. Some clones in this sample may be carry-over from other donors' samples.

In regard to this clone: Other DNA sequences of this sample code for an identical CDR3. The V gene is TRBV7-9, the J gene TRBJ2-2; D is unclear. CDR3 length equals 14 residues. Looked up from germline, CDR1 is SEHNR and CDR2 is FQNEAQ (reference sequence). V was pared by 1 base and J by 2 bases, with 5 bases between. CDR3 in amino acids: CASSLGQNTGELFF. The CDR3 region has the DNA TGTGCCAGCAGCTTAGGCCAAAACACCGGGGAGCTGTTTTTT.

V is TRBV28 and J is TRBJ2-7; 8 bases align to TRBD1. Germline CDR1 and CDR2: MDHEN and SYDVKM. The CDR3 is made up of 15 amino acids. V dropped 3 bases and J dropped 6; count of bases not matched to a gene: 10. The CDR3 reads CASSFPGTGTREQYF. CDR3 bases: TGTGCCAGCAGTTTCCCCGGGACAGGAACCCGCGAGCAGTACTTC.

The genes are TRBV9 and TRBJ2-1; 7 bases fit TRBD2. Germline CDR1 is SGDLS and CDR2 is YYNGEE. The CDR3 covers 16 residues. With 1 base clipped from V and 3 bases from J, the junction kept 7 bases outside the gene matches. CDR3: CASSVLVGGNYNEQFF. CDR3 DNA: TGTGCCAGCAGCGTATTGGTGGGAGGGAACTACAATGAGCAGTTCTTC.

The chain has TRBV5-1 and TRBJ2-7; TRBD1 is a possible D gene (6 bases). With 4 bases removed from V and 1 base from J, the gap between germline ends came to 24 bases. There are 18 residues in the CDR3. Germline loops: CDR1 SGHRS, CDR2 YFSETQ. CDR3 DNA sequence: TGCGCCAGCAGCCCCGACTACAGGGAGATCGTATATTCCTACGAGCAGTACTTC. Its translation: CASSPDYREIVYSYEQYF.

This clone was seen a single time. The J gene is TRBJ2-3, the V gene TRBV21-1; the D segment call TRBD2 is taken from the table without a DNA check. TRBV21-1 is reported as a pseudogene. The CDR3 loop spans 20 amino acids. The CDR3 spells CASSCRAGTSGSLSTDTQYF. DNA for the CDR3: TGTGCCAGCAGCTGTAGGGCCGGGACTAGCGGGAGCCTTAGCACAGATACGCAGTATTTT.

The chain is built from TRBV14 and TRBJ1-1, with D possibly matching TRBD1 (6 bases). V shed 4 bases and J shed 4 bases, with 13 bases lying between them. Germline lookup yields CDR1 SGHDN and CDR2 FVKESK. CDR3 length: 14 amino acids. CDR3 DNA sequence: TGTGCCAGCAGCCGGGGGGCCGCGAGCACTGAAGCTTTCTTT. Amino acid sequence: CASSRGAASTEAFF.

J is TRBJ2-7 and V is TRBV27; D is possibly TRBD1 (8 bases). The V gene lost 6 bases and the J gene lost 4 bases, with 16 bases spanning the gap. From germline, CDR1 is MNHEY and CDR2 SMNVEV (reference sequence). The CDR3 is 14 residues long. The CDR3 region has the DNA TGTGCCAGCAGCAGGGGGCGGGAGTATTACGAGCAGTACTTC. This encodes CASSRGREYYEQYF.

A remark on this clone: Other DNA sequences in the sample encode the same CDR3. The chain is built from TRBV4-1 and TRBJ1-5; D call uncertain. The germline V gene has CDR1 MGHRA and CDR2 YSYEKL. V lost 2 bases, J lost 4 bases, and 6 bases lay in between. This CDR3 region has 13 residues. The CDR3 nucleotides are TGCGCCAGCAGCCAACCGGGGAATCAGCCCCAGCATTTT. Encoded protein: CASSQPGNQPQHF.

The chain recombines TRBV7-6 with TRBJ1-3; D may be TRBD1 (6 bases). The CDR3 runs 13 residues. Germline-derived CDR1 and CDR2 are SGHVS and FNYEAQ. V lost 4 bases, J lost 9 bases, and 13 bases lay in between. The CDR3 region is CASSSWTAATIYF. The DNA for the CDR3 is TGTGCCAGCAGCTCCTGGACAGCGGCCACCATATATTTT.

V and J are TRBV11-3 and TRBJ2-2, with no clear D. The CDR3 is made up of 15 amino acids. Per germline, CDR1 SGHNT and CDR2 YENEEA. Trimming took 1 base from V and 1 from J, leaving 7 bases between them. As DNA, the CDR3 is TGTGCCAGCAGCTTAGGTACCGAGAACACCGGGGAGCTGTTTTTT. Protein sequence: CASSLGTENTGELFF.

Concerning this clone itself: This CDR3 is also generated by other DNA sequences in the sample. The V and J genes are TRBV20-1 and TRBJ2-5, with D unresolved. In germline, CDR1 is DFQATT, CDR2 SNEGSKA (reference sequence). The V end was cut by 6 bases, the J end by 0 bases, with 5 bases between. The CDR3 consists of 11 residues. The CDR3 DNA sequence: TGCAGTGCCAATCACCAAGAGACCCAGTACTTC. Encoded protein: CSANHQETQYF.

The rearrangement joins TRBV7-8 to TRBJ2-1, with a tentative D call TRBD2 (5 bases). The V and J ends lost 5 bases and 8 bases respectively, with 16 bases between them. CDR3 length: 14 residues. Germline CDR1 is SGHVS and CDR2 is FQNEAQ. CDR3 region: CASSTSRSGDEQFF. In nucleotides, the CDR3 is TGTGCCAGCAGCACAAGTAGGAGCGGCGATGAGCAGTTCTTC.

The chain carries TRBV20-1 and TRBJ2-5; the D is unclear. The CDR3 covers 11 residues. Germline CDR1 is DFQATT and CDR2 is SNEGSKA (reference sequence). With 7 bases removed from V and 4 bases from J, the gap between germline ends came to 10 bases. The CDR3 loop reads CSEEMGETQYF. The CDR3 DNA is TGCAGTGAGGAGATGGGAGAGACCCAGTACTTC.

The V call is TRBV7-9, the J call TRBJ2-7; D perhaps matches TRBD1 (6 bases). Germline CDR1 SEHNR, CDR2 FQNEAQ (reference sequence). Between the trimmed V and J ends, which lost 5 bases and 3 bases, there was a span of 17 bases. The CDR3 contains 15 residues. The CDR3 nucleotides are TGTGCCAGCAGCCCGGGCCAGGGGCCGATCTACGAGCAGTACTTC. This sequence encodes CASSPGQGPIYEQYF.

With respect to this clone: Other DNA sequences from this sample encode an identical CDR3 as well. The chain recombines TRBV5-4 with TRBJ2-2; D is perhaps TRBD2 (6 bases). With 0 bases removed from V and 15 bases from J, the gap between germline ends came to 27 bases. This CDR3 region has 17 residues. Per the germline V gene, CDR1 is SGHNT and CDR2 is YYREEE (reference sequence). CDR3 sequence reads: CASSLGLWASDNGEVFF. In nucleotides, the CDR3 is TGTGCCAGCAGCTTGGGCCTTTGGGCTAGCGATAATGGAGAGGTGTTTTTT.

This chain connects TRBV7-9 to TRBJ2-7; 7 nucleotides line up with TRBD1. With 5 bases clipped from V and 2 bases from J, the junction kept 9 bases outside the gene matches. Germline V lookup: CDR1 SEHNR, CDR2 FQNEAQ (reference sequence). The CDR3 runs to 15 residues. The CDR3 loop reads CASSLTGQRPYEQYF. The DNA of the CDR3 is TGTGCCAGCAGCCTCACGGGACAGCGCCCCTACGAGCAGTACTTC.

V is TRBV9 and J is TRBJ2-2; D not resolved. CDR1 SGDLS and CDR2 YYNGEE come from the germline V gene. With 6 bases removed from V and 1 base from J, the gap between germline ends came to 13 bases. The CDR3 is 15 residues long. CDR3 residues: CASTASGENTGELFF. In nucleotides, the CDR3 is TGTGCCAGCACCGCATCGGGCGAGAACACCGGGGAGCTGTTTTTT.

This chain joins TRBV14 and TRBJ2-1, with D hard to call. The length of the CDR3 is 12 residues. V shed 0 bases and J shed 11 bases, with 8 bases lying between them. CDR1 is SGHDN, CDR2 FVKESK, per germline. The CDR3 DNA follows: TGTGCCAGCAGCCAAGAGAGGCAACAGCAGTTCTTC. Protein product: CASSQERQQQFF.

This chain joins TRBV19 and TRBJ1-1, with TRBD1 identical over 8 bases. In germline, CDR1 is LNHDA, CDR2 SQIVND (reference sequence). After removal of 10 bases from V and 4 bases from J, the junction contained 5 bases not matched to a gene. This CDR3 has 12 amino acids. In DNA, the CDR3 is TGTGCCACCCAGGGGGCGCCCACTGAAGCTTTCTTT. Protein product: CATQGAPTEAFF.

The rearrangement uses TRBV7-3 and TRBJ2-2, with 12 bases that match TRBD2. With 1 base clipped from V and 5 bases from J, the junction kept 8 bases outside the gene matches. This CDR3 contains 18 residues. Germline-derived CDR1 and CDR2 are SGHTA and FQGTGA. For the CDR3, the DNA is TGTGCCAGCAGCTTAATGTCGCTAGCGGGAGGGCCGACCGGGGAGCTGTTTTTT. This encodes CASSLMSLAGGPTGELFF.

The chain joins TRBV7-2 to TRBJ2-2; 8 nucleotides match TRBD1. Germline V CDR1 and CDR2: SGHTA, FQGNSA. This CDR3 spans 17 amino acids. The V and J ends lost 0 bases and 2 bases, in that order; junction bases with no gene match: 5. This CDR3 is CASSLAPGGLNTGELFF. The CDR3 DNA is TGTGCCAGCAGCTTAGCCCCAGGGGGCCTTAACACCGGGGAGCTGTTTTTT. Based on the CDR3 plus reference TRBV7-2 and TRBJ2-2, the full variable domain is GAGVSQSPSNKVTEKGKDVELRCDPISGHTALYWYRQSLGQGLEFLIYFQGNSAPDKSGLPSDRFSAERTGGSVSTLTIQRTQQEDSAVYLCASSLAPGGLNTGELFFGEGSRLTVL.

V gene TRBV6-5 combines with J gene TRBJ1-2; maybe TRBD1 (5 bases). The germline V gene has CDR1 MNHEY and CDR2 SVGAGI. The CDR3 extends over 15 amino acids. V lost 5 bases and J 0 bases, leaving 13 bases between the germline ends. The chain's CDR3 is CASSPRQYTNYGYTF. DNA of the CDR3: TGTGCCAGCAGTCCTAGACAGTACACTAACTATGGCTACACCTTC.

The chain combines TRBV2 with TRBJ1-5; a possible D gene is TRBD1 (6 bases). Between the trimmed V and J ends, which lost 0 bases and 6 bases, there was a span of 9 bases. The CDR3 consists of 14 residues. Germline-derived CDR1 and CDR2 are SNHLY and FYNNEI. CDR3 in DNA: TGTGCCAGCAGTGAAGCGCGAGGGGGTCAGCCCCAGCATTTT. Translated, it gives CASSEARGGQPQHF.

J is TRBJ2-1 and V is TRBV7-9; 7 bases are a match to TRBD2. Per the germline V gene, CDR1 is SEHNR and CDR2 is FQNEAQ (reference sequence). V was clipped by 5 bases and J by 8 bases; unmatched bases: 9. The CDR3 totals 14 residues. The CDR3 coding sequence is TGTGCCAGCAGCAACCGGGACTATTCCGATGAGCAGTTCTTC. Protein: CASSNRDYSDEQFF.

CDR3 amino acids: CASSVDPAIYNEQFF. The CDR3 region has the DNA TGTGCCAGCAGCGTAGACCCAGCGATCTACAATGAGCAGTTCTTC. The chain recombines TRBV9 with TRBJ2-1, with unresolved D. CDR3 length: 15 residues. CDR1 and CDR2 from the germline V gene are SGDLS and YYNGEE. Between the trimmed V and J ends, which lost 0 bases and 3 bases, there was a span of 10 bases. The complete variable domain, with remaining parts taken from reference TRBV9 and TRBJ2-1, reads DSGVTQTPKHLITATGQRVTLRCSPRSGDLSVYWYQQSLDQGLQFLIQYYNGEERAKGNILERFSAQQFPDLHSELNLSSLELGDSALYFCASSVDPAIYNEQFFGPGTRLTVL.

The DNA for the CDR3 is TGTGCCAGCAGTTTAGGGGGGGCGCCGTCCGGGGAGCTGTTTTTT. Residues: CASSLGGAPSGELFF. V is TRBV28 and J is TRBJ2-2, with a weak D call TRBD2 (7 bases). The CDR3 sequence is 15 residues long. The V and J ends lost 2 bases and 6 bases respectively, with 13 bases between them. CDR1 is MDHEN and CDR2 is SYDVKM in the germline V gene.

To note about this clone: Other DNA sequences in this specimen translate into the identical CDR3. J is TRBJ1-4 and V is TRBV6-5; TRBD1 aligns across 10 bases. Trimming removed 6 bases from V and 7 bases from J; junction bases left unmatched: 2. Germline V gene lookup returns CDR1 MNHEY and CDR2 SVGAGI. The CDR3 runs 13 residues. CDR3 coding DNA: TGTGCCAGCAGCCGGACAGGGGGTGAAAAACTGTTTTTT. Its protein is CASSRTGGEKLFF.

The CDR3 bases are TGTGCCAGCTCACGGGGACGTGGGGGAAACACTGAAGCTTTCTTT. It translates to CASSRGRGGNTEAFF. The J gene is TRBJ1-1, the V gene TRBV18, with D possibly TRBD1 on 5 matching bases. CDR3 length: 15 residues. Germline V CDR1 and CDR2: KGHSH, LQKENI. V was cut by 4 bases and J by 2 bases, with 14 bases left in between.